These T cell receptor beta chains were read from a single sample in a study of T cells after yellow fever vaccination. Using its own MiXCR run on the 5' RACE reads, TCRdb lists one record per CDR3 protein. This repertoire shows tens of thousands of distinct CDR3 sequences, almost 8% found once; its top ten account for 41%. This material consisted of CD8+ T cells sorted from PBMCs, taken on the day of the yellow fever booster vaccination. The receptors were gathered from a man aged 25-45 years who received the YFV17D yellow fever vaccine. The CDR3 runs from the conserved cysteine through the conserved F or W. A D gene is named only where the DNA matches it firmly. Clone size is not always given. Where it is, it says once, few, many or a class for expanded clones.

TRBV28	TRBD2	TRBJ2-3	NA	TGTGCCAGCACCCTCACTGGAGCGGGATATGGCACAGATACGCAGTATTTT	CASTLTGAGYGTDTQYF
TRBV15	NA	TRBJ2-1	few	TGTGCCACCAGCGTCGAGGATTCCTACAATGAGCAGTTCTTC	CATSVEDSYNEQFF
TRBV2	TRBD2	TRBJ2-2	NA	TGTGCCAGCAGGAGGACTAGCGGGATGGCCGGGGAGCTGTTTTTT	CASRRTSGMAGELFF
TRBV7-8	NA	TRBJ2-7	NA	TGTGCCATCAGCTTAGCGTCAACTACACCCGCCTACGAGCAGTACTTC	CAISLASTTPAYEQYF
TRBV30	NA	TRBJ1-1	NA	TGTGCCTGGGAGGTGGGGGCTAGCACTGAAGCTTTCTTT	CAWEVGASTEAFF
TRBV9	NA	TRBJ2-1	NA	TGTGCCAGCAACCCCGGATACAATGAGCAGTTCTTC	CASNPGYNEQFF
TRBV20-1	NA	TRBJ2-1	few	TGCAGTGCTACATCGCCTCGGGGAGCCCCCGGCAATGAGCAGTTCTTC	CSATSPRGAPGNEQFF
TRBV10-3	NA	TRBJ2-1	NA	TGTGCCATCACCCGACGGGGGCGGTTCTTC	CAITRRGRFF
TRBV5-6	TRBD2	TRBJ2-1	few	TGTGCCAGCAGCTTTAAGACTAGCGCGTTTGAGCAGTTCTTC	CASSFKTSAFEQFF
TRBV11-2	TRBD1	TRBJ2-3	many	TGTGCCAGCAGCTTCGGGACAGGGGGCACAGATACGCAGTATTTT	CASSFGTGGTDTQYF
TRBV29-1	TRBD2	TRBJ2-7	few	TGCAGCGTTGAAGATCTAGCGGGAGGGACGGACTCCTACGAGCAGTACTTC	CSVEDLAGGTDSYEQYF
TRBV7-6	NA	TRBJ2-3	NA	TGTGCCAGCAGGGGACTGAGCACAGATACGCAGTATTTT	CASRGLSTDTQYF
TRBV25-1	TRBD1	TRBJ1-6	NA	TGTGCCAGCAGTGACAGGGAGACAGGGGGCTCACCCCTCCACTTT	CASSDRETGGSPLHF
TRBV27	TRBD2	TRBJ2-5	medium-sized	TGTGCCAGCAGTTTATCGAGGACTAGCGGGCACAAGGAGACCCAGTACTTC	CASSLSRTSGHKETQYF
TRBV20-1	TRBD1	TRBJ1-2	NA	TGCAGTGCTAGTTCCGGGACAGGGCCGACCTATGGCTACACCTTC	CSASSGTGPTYGYTF
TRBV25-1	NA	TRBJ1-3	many	TGTGCCAGCAGTGAGGGCTCTGGAAACACCATATATTTT	CASSEGSGNTIYF
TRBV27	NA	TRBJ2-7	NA	TGTGCCAGCGGACCCGTGGACAGAGCTTACGAGCAGTACTTC	CASGPVDRAYEQYF
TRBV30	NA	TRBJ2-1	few	TGTGCCTGGAGTTCAGTAGCTGTCTACAATGAGCAGTTCTTC	CAWSSVAVYNEQFF
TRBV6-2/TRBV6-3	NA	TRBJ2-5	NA	TGTGCCAGCAGATTGAGGGAGACCCAGTACTTC	CASRLRETQYF
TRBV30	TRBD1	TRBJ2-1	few	TGTGCCTGGAGTGTACAGGGGTGGGATGAGCAGTTCTTC	CAWSVQGWDEQFF
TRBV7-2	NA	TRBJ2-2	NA	TGTGCCAGCAGCTTAGTTTCATCATTAGAGCTGTTTTTT	CASSLVSSLELFF
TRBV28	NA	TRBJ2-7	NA	TGTGCCAGCGGCTCCGGGGTGTCGGGTCTCTACGAGCAGTACTTC	CASGSGVSGLYEQYF
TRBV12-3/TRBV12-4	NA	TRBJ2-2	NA	TGTGCCAGCAGAGTGATGGGGAACACCGGGGAGCTGTTTTTT	CASRVMGNTGELFF
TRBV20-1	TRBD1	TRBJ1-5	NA	TGCAGTGCCCGAGACCGGGACAGGGGTCAGCCCCAGCATTTT	CSARDRDRGQPQHF
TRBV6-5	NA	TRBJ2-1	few	TGTGCCAGCAGTTCTATCCCGGGACTTTACAATGAGCAGTTCTTC	CASSSIPGLYNEQFF
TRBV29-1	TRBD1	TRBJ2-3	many	TGCAGCGTCGAGTGGGACAGGGGGTCCGCAGATACGCAGTATTTT	CSVEWDRGSADTQYF
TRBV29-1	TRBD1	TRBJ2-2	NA	TGCAGCGTTGAGGACAGGGCCGGGGAGATGTTTTTT	CSVEDRAGEMFF
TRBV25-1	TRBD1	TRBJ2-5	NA	TGTGCCAGCAGTGAGGTTAATAGGCTACCGGGACAGAGGGGTGGTGGGACCCAGTACTTC	CASSEVNRLPGQRGGGTQYF
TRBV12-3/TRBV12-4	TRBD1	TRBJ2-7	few	TGTGCCAGCAGTTTTTCCCGGACAGGGGGCTACCCCCGCGACGAGCAGTACTTC	CASSFSRTGGYPRDEQYF
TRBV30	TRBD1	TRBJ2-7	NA	TGTGCCTGGACTGTTCTCGGACAGGGGCTCTACGAGCAGTACTTC	CAWTVLGQGLYEQYF
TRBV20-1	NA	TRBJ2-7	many	TGCAGTGCTAGAGTTGAATTCCCCTACGAGCAGTACTTC	CSARVEFPYEQYF
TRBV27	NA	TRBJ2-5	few	TGTGCCAGCAGTTTATCGGTGGGGGGCCAAGAGACCCAGTACTTC	CASSLSVGGQETQYF
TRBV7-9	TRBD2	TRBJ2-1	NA	TGTGCCAGCAGCTTAGTGGGACTAGCGGGAGTACATGAGCAGTTCTTC	CASSLVGLAGVHEQFF
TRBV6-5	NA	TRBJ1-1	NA	TGTGCCAGCAGTTACCCCGAAGGGTACGAAGCTTTCTTT	CASSYPEGYEAFF
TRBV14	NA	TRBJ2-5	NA	TGTGCCAGCATCGGAAATCGGCTGGGAGAGACCCAGTACTTC	CASIGNRLGETQYF
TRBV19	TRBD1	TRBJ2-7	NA	TGTGCCAGTAGTACCGGGGACAGGGGCTACGAGCAGTACTTC	CASSTGDRGYEQYF
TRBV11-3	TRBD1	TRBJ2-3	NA	TGTGCCAGCAGCTCAACAGGGGGGCGCACAGATACGCAGTATTTT	CASSSTGGRTDTQYF
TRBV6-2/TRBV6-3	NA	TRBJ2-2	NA	TGTGCCACCACCCCTACTTCGAACACCGGGGAGCTGTTTTTT	CATTPTSNTGELFF
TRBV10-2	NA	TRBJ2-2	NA	TGCGCCAGCAGACCGGACACCTGGGAGCTGTTTTTT	CASRPDTWELFF
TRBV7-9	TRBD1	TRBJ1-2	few	TGTGCCAGCAGCTATGAAGGGGGCCCTAACTATGGCTACACCTTC	CASSYEGGPNYGYTF
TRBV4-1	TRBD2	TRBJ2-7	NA	TGCGCCAGCAGCCAAGGGTTAGCGGGAGCCCTCCATTACGAGCAGTACTTC	CASSQGLAGALHYEQYF
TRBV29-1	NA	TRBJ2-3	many	TGCAGCGGCCTTCGGGATTATACGCAGTATTTT	CSGLRDYTQYF
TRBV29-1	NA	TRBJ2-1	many	TGCAGCGTTGCTTGGGCCTACAATGAGCAGTTCTTC	CSVAWAYNEQFF
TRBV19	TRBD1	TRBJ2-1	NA	TGTGCCAGTAGTATCCGGGACAGCCTATACAATGAGCAGTTCTTC	CASSIRDSLYNEQFF
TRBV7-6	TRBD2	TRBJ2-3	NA	TGTGCCAGCAGCCACGAAGCGGGAGTTACAGATACGCAGTATTTT	CASSHEAGVTDTQYF
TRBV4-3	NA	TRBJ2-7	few	TGCGCCAGCGGAGGGGTGGGGGGCGACCGAGGCGAGCAGTACTTC	CASGGVGGDRGEQYF
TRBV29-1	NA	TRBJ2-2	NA	TGCAGCGTCCTACTAGGAAACACCGGGGAGCTGTTTTTT	CSVLLGNTGELFF
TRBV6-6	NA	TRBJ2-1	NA	TGTGCCAGCAGTTACTCCCTTAATAATGAGCAGTTCTTC	CASSYSLNNEQFF
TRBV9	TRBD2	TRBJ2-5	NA	TGTGCCAGCAGTGGTTCCTTTGGGACTAGCGGGGAAGAGACCCAGTACTTC	CASSGSFGTSGEETQYF
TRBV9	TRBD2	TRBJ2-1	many	TGTGCCAGCAGCGTAGGAGGGTTAGCGGGAGAGGGGGGATCCTACAATGAGCAGTTCTTC	CASSVGGLAGEGGSYNEQFF
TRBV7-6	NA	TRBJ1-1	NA	TGTGCCAGCAGCTTTGGGGAGGGGGCTGAAGCTTTCTTT	CASSFGEGAEAFF
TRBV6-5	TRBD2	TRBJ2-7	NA	TGTGCCAGCAGTTACAAAGCGGGAGGTGGCGAGCAGTACTTC	CASSYKAGGGEQYF
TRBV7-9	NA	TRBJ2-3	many	TGTGCCAGCAGCAGCCAGGGCGATACGCAGTATTTT	CASSSQGDTQYF
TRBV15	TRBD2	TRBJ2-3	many	TGTGCCACCAGCTTCCTGGGACTAGCGGGAGCCAGGTATCGCACAGATACGCAGTATTTT	CATSFLGLAGARYRTDTQYF
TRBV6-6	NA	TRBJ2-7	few	TGTGCCAGCAAAGGGGACCCGCCCGAGCAGTACTTC	CASKGDPPEQYF
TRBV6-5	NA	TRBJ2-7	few	TGTGCCAGCAGTTACGGGAGGGCGACAGGATACGAGCAGTACTTC	CASSYGRATGYEQYF
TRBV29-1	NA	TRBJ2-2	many	TGCAGCGTTGACCCGGGGACCGGGGAGCTGTTTTTT	CSVDPGTGELFF
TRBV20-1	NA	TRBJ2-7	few	TGCAGTGCATGGACAGCAGGGGGGGAGCAGTACTTC	CSAWTAGGEQYF